A selection of T cell receptor beta chains follows, all from one sample in a study of T cells in Graves' hyperthyroidism and ophthalmopathy. TCRdb used MiXCR to reprocess the multiplex PCR reads, holding one entry per CDR3 protein. The data contain more than 250,000 distinct CDR3 sequences, around 15% of them seen just once; the ten biggest clones take up about 33%. The sample was blood. These receptors originate from a woman aged 45-65 years with Graves' hyperthyroidism that later progressed to Graves' ophthalmopathy. Each CDR3 is given with its conserved first and last residue. Each record gives: V gene, D gene, J gene, clone size, CDR3 protein, CDR3 DNA. D genes are given only for firm matches. Size tells how often a clone was seen (once, few, many) or the class of an expanded clone, and some rows leave it out.

>TRBV28|TRBD1|TRBJ2-7|many
CASSPGDRRYEQYF
TGTGCCAGCAGTCCAGGGGACAGGCGCTACGAGCAGTACTTC
>TRBV20-1|.|TRBJ2-3|many
CSASSARLSTDTQYF
TGCAGTGCTAGTAGCGCTAGACTTAGCACAGATACGCAGTATTTT
>TRBV27|TRBD2|TRBJ2-3|many
CASSLLAGGQPDTQYF
TGTGCCAGCAGTTTACTAGCGGGAGGGCAACCAGATACGCAGTATTTT
>TRBV11-2|.|TRBJ2-7|many
CASSLGLAESYEQYF
TGTGCCAGCAGCCTTGGGCTAGCAGAGTCCTACGAGCAGTACTTC
>TRBV27|TRBD1|TRBJ1-1|many
CASSSAPRGEAFF
TGTGCCAGCAGTTCCGCCCCCAGGGGGGAAGCTTTCTTT
>TRBV24-1|.|TRBJ1-1|many
CATSDLGTEAFF
TGTGCCACCAGTGATTTGGGCACTGAAGCTTTCTTT
>TRBV6-1|.|TRBJ2-4|.
CASSESPVQYF
TGTGCCAGCAGTGAATCCCCCGTTCAGTACTTC
>TRBV20-1|.|TRBJ2-7|once
CSAYDGYEQYF
TGCAGTGCTTACGACGGATACGAGCAGTACTTC
>TRBV19|.|TRBJ1-5|few
CASSSTGRDHQPQHF
TGTGCCAGTAGTAGCACAGGCAGGGATCATCAGCCCCAGCATTTT
>TRBV20-1|.|TRBJ1-1|many
CSARGWTEAFF
TGCAGTGCTAGAGGTTGGACTGAAGCTTTCTTT
>TRBV11-1|TRBD1|TRBJ2-1|.
CASSLTDRGPNEQFF
TGTGCCAGCAGCTTAACGGACAGGGGGCCAAATGAGCAGTTCTTC
>TRBV12-3/TRBV12-4|.|TRBJ1-6|many
CASSLQGGNSPLHF
TGTGCCAGCAGTTTGCAGGGTGGGAATTCACCCCTCCACTTT
>TRBV20-1|.|TRBJ1-4|few
CSARETSGAEKLFF
TGCAGTGCTAGAGAAACGAGCGGGGCCGAAAAACTGTTTTTT
>TRBV27|.|TRBJ2-1|many
CASSLVSGPRQYNEQFF
TGTGCCAGCAGTTTGGTGAGCGGTCCTCGCCAGTACAATGAGCAGTTCTTC
>TRBV5-1|TRBD1|TRBJ2-1|few
CASSAPDRGANEQFF
TGCGCCAGCAGCGCTCCGGACAGGGGGGCAAATGAGCAGTTCTTC
>TRBV19|TRBD1|TRBJ1-5|.
CASGDRNSNQPQHF
TGTGCCAGTGGGGACAGGAATAGCAATCAGCCCCAGCATTTT
>TRBV27|.|TRBJ2-2|many
CASSFGTSATGELFF
TGTGCCAGCAGTTTTGGTACCTCGGCCACCGGGGAGCTGTTTTTT
>TRBV24-1|.|TRBJ2-7|few
CATSDLQILRDPRAGEQYF
TGTGCCACCAGTGATTTGCAAATCTTACGGGACCCGAGAGCTGGCGAGCAGTACTTC
>TRBV20-1|.|TRBJ1-4|many
CSASNAYRNEKLFF
TGCAGTGCTAGTAACGCGTACCGTAATGAAAAACTGTTTTTT
>TRBV3-1|.|TRBJ2-1|many
CASSQDPHRGLYNEQFF
TGTGCCAGCAGCCAAGATCCCCACAGGGGACTATACAATGAGCAGTTCTTC
>TRBV6-2/TRBV6-3|TRBD2|TRBJ2-3|few
CASSPGTSGRPSTDTQYF
TGTGCCAGCAGTCCCGGGACTAGCGGGAGGCCTAGCACAGATACGCAGTATTTT
>TRBV24-1|.|TRBJ2-2|many
CATGRRTGELFF
TGTGCCACCGGCAGGAGGACCGGGGAGCTGTTTTTT
>TRBV12-3/TRBV12-4|.|TRBJ2-7|many
CASSSGPEQYF
TGTGCCAGCAGTTCAGGTCCCGAGCAGTACTTC